Detailed here is one T cell receptor (beta chain). No antigen is known for it. This sample was taken from a study of cytomegalovirus exposure and HLA in healthy donors. About the research overall: A data release that came early held 75 million to 85 million unique TCRs from HLA-typed donors. Among the 300 to 450 genotyped donors, about 81% were placed in the Caucasian-associated ancestry cluster. Study observations and caveats: Published work reported that the classifier diagnosed cytomegalovirus status with high specificity and sensitivity.

Primers for the PCR totalled 60 Vbeta and 13 Jbeta. Libraries were prepared by immunoSEQ multiplex PCR; TCRdb keeps only in-frame clonotypes and omits some of them. The top ten hold approximately 2.1% of the sample, which has some 120,000 clones, more than 60% seen once. With 7 bases clipped from V and 3 bases from J, the junction kept 6 bases outside the gene matches. Per germline, CDR1 SGHAT and CDR2 FQDESV (reference sequence). This CDR3 is 14 amino acids long. Unrecorded immune exposure was likely among donors, who were nominally healthy when sampled. Sequenced sample: PBMCs. This clonotype was sampled from a woman aged 40 to 50 in good health and CMV-seropositive. The chain uses TRBV11-1 and TRBJ2-7, with 10 nucleotides matching TRBD1. Written as DNA, the CDR3 is TGTGCCAGCAAACGGGACAGGGGCGACTACGAGCAGTACTTC. This encodes CASKRDRGDYEQYF. Full variable domain (missing parts from reference TRBV11-1 and TRBJ2-7): EAEVAQSPRYKITEKSQAVAFWCDPISGHATLYWYRQILGQGPELLVQFQDESVVDDSQLPKDRFSAERLKGVDSTLKIQPAELGDSAMYLCASKRDRGDYEQYFGPGTRLTVT.